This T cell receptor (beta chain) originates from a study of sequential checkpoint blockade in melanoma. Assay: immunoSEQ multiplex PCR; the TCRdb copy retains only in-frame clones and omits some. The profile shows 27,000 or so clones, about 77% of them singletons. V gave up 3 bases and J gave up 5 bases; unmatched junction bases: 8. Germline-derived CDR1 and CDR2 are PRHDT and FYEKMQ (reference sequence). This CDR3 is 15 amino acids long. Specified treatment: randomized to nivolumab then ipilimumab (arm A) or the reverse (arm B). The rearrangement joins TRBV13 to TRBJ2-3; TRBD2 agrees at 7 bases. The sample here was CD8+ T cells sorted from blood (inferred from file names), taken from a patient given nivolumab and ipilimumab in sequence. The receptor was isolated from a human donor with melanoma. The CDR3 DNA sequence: TGTGCCAGCAGCTTGGGGGGAGGGCGAGGAGATACGCAGTATTTT. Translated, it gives CASSLGGGRGDTQYF.